This T cell receptor (beta chain) was recorded in a study of CXCR3-negative and CXCR3-positive naive CD8 T cells. Study findings and constraints: CXCR3-positive naive cells carried more hydrophobic TRB CDR3s than CXCR3-negative ones. Naive CXCR3-negative and CXCR3-positive cells had similar TRBV-TRBJ usage; memory differed. Most assays were run on fresh PBMCs (CXCR3 expression partially decreased after cryopreservation).

The germline CDR1 and CDR2 sequences are MNHNY and SVGAGI (reference sequence). There are 14 residues in the CDR3. With UMI labels, 5' RACE was used to prepare the TRB cDNA libraries. No DNA is given; TCRdb re-called the 5' RACE reads and lists each CDR3 protein once. Here the sample table reports 70,000 to 95,000 distinct CDR3 sequences. In regard to this clonotype: The target antigen is unknown.

Researchers sorted around 300,000 cells of each CD8+ T cell subset in triplicate. This receptor was obtained from a human donor in good health. Some clones in this sample may be carry-over from other donors' samples. The sample was naive CXCR3- CD8+ T cells from blood. The subset was: CD45RO-CCR7+CD27+CD95- naive CD8+ T cells lacking CXCR3 (TNR3-). The genes are TRBV6-6 and TRBJ2-7; the TCRdb call, TRBD2, lacks DNA for checking. The CDR3 is CASSGPGPEGEQYF.